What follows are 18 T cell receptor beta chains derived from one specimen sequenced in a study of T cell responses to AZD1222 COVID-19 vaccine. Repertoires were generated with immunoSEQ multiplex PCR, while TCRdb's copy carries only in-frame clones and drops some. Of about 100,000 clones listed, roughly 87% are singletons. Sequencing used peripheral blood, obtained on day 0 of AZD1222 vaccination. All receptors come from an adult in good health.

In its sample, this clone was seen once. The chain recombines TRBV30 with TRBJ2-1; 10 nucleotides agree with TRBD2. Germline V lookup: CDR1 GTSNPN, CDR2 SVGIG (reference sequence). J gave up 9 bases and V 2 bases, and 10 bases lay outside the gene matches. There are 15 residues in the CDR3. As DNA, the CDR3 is TGTGCCTGGAGTCCCCTAGCGGGAGCTGGGAGTGAGCAGTTCTTC. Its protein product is CAWSPLAGAGSEQFF.

CDR3 nucleotide sequence: TGTGCCACCTGGGGAGGGGAGAGCAATCAGCCCCAGCATTTT. Its translation is CATWGGESNQPQHF. The V and J genes are TRBV15 and TRBJ1-5; tentative D call: TRBD1 (5 bases). Trimming removed 8 bases at V and 1 base at J, with 12 bases between. The germline V gene has CDR1 LNHNV and CDR2 YYDKDF (reference sequence). The CDR3 is 14 residues long.

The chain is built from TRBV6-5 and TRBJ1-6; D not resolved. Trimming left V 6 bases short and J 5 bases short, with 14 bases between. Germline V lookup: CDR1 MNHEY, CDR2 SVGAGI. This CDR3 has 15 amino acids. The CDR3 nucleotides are TGTGCCAGCAGCTGGAATGGTCCCGATAATTCACCCCTCCACTTT. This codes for CASSWNGPDNSPLHF.

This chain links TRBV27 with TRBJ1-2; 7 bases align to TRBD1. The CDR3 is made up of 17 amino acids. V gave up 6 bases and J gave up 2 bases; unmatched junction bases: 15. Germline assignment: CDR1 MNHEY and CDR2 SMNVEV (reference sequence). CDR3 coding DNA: TGTGCCAGCAGCCCGGAGGACAGGAGCGCATCAAACTATGGCTACACCTTC. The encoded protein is CASSPEDRSASNYGYTF.

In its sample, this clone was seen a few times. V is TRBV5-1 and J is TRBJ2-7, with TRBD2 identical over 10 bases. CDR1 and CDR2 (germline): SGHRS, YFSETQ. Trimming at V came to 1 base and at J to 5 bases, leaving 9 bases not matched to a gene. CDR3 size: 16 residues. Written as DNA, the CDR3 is TGCGCCAGCAGCTTGCTCCCTAGCGGGAGTCTCAACGAGCAGTACTTC. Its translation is CASSLLPSGSLNEQYF.

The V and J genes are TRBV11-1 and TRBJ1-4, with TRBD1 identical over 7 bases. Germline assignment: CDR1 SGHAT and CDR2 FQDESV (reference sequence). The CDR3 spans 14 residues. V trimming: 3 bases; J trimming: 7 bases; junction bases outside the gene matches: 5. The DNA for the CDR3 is TGTGCCAGCAGCTTGGACAGGTCGGCTGAAAAACTGTTTTTT. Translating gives CASSLDRSAEKLFF.

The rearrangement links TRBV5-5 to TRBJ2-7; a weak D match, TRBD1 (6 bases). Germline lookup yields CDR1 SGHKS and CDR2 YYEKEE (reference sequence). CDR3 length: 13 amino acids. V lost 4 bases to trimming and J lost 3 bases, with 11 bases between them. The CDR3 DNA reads TGTGCCAGCAGCGAGTCACAGGGCTACGAGCAGTACTTC. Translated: CASSESQGYEQYF.

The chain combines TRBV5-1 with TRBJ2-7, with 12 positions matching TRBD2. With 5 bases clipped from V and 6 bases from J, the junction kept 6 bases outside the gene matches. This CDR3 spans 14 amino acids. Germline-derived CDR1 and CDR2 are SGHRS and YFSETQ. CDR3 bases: TGCGCCAGCAGGCCTCCGGGACTAGCGGGCGAGCAGTACTTC. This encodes CASRPPGLAGEQYF.

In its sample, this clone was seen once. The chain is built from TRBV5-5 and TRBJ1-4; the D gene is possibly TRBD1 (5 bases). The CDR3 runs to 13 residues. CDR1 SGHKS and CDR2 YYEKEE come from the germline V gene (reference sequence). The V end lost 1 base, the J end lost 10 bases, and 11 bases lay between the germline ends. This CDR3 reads CASSLNVGGKLFF. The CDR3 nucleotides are TGTGCCAGCAGCTTGAATGTGGGGGGAAAACTGTTTTTT.

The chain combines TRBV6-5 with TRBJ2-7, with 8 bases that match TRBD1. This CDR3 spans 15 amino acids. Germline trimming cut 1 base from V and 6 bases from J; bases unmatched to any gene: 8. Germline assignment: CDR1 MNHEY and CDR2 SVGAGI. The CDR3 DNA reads TGTGCCAGCAGTTACTTGGCAGGGGGCGGGATCGAGCAGTACTTC. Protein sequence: CASSYLAGGGIEQYF.

The CDR3 DNA follows: TGCGCCAGCAGCTGGACAGGGGGCACGGGCACTGAAGCTTTCTTT. It is translated as CASSWTGGTGTEAFF. The chain links TRBV5-1 to TRBJ1-1; 11 positions match TRBD1. Germline CDR1 is SGHRS and CDR2 is YFSETQ. The CDR3 length is 15 residues. Trimming took 3 bases from V and 4 from J; bases not matched to a gene: 5.

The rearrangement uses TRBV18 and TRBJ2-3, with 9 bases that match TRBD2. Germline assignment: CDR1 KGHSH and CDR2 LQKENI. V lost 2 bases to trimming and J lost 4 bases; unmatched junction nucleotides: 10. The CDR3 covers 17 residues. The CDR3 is CASSPYPLAGESDTQYF. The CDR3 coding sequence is TGTGCCAGCTCACCATATCCATTAGCGGGAGAGTCAGATACGCAGTATTTT.

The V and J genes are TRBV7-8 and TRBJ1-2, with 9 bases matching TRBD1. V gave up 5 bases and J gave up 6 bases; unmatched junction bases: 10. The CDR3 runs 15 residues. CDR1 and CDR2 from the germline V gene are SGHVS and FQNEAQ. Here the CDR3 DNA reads TGTGCCAGCAGCCCCGACAGGGACAGGGACCATGGCTACACCTTC. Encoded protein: CASSPDRDRDHGYTF.

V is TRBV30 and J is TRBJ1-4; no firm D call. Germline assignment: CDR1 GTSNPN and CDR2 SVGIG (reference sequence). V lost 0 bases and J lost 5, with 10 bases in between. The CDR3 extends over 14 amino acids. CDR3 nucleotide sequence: TGTGCCTGGAGTGTCCAGGCGGTAAATGAAAAACTGTTTTTT. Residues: CAWSVQAVNEKLFF.

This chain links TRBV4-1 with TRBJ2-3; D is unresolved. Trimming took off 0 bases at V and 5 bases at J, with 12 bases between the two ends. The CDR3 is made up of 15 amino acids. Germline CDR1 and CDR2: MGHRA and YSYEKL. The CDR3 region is CASSQDGRLVDTQYF. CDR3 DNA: TGCGCCAGCAGCCAAGATGGTAGACTGGTAGATACGCAGTATTTT.

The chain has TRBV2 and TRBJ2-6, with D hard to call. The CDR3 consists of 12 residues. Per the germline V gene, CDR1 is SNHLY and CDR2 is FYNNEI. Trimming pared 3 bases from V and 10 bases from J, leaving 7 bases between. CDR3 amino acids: CASSESKNVLTF. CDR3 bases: TGTGCCAGCAGTGAGTCAAAGAACGTCCTGACTTTC.

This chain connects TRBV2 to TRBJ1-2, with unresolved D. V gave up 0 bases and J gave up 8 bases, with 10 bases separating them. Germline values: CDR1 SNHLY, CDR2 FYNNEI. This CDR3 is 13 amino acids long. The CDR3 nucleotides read TGTGCCAGCAGTGAAGCCGGGGATAGGGGCTACACCTTC. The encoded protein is CASSEAGDRGYTF. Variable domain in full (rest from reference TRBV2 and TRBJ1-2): EPEVTQTPSHQVTQMGQEVILRCVPISNHLYFYWYRQILGQKVEFLVSFYNNEISEKSEIFDDQFSVERPDGSNFTLKIRSTKLEDSAMYFCASSEAGDRGYTFGSGTRLTVV.

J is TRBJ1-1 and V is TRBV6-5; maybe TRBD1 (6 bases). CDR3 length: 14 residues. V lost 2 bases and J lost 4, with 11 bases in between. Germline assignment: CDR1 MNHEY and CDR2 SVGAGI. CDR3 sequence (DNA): TGTGCCAGCAGTTACAACAGGGTGGTCACTGAAGCTTTCTTT. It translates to CASSYNRVVTEAFF.